This is a list of T cell receptor beta chains from one sample in a study of CD8 T cells in ankylosing spondylitis. TCRdb processed the 5' RACE reads anew with MiXCR; each CDR3 protein has one entry. The sample records roughly 150,000 distinct CDR3 sequences, just under 7.5% being singletons. The material sequenced was blood, either unsorted or a sorted T cell fraction (not recorded which). Receptors originate from a female donor with ankylosing spondylitis or in good health (not recorded which). The CDR3 runs from the conserved cysteine through the conserved F or W. A D gene is named only where the DNA matches it firmly. Not every row has a clone size; where given, it reads once, few, many or a size class.

size: many
D: TRBD2
V: TRBV4-2
J: TRBJ2-3
DNA: TGTGCCAGCAGCCAAGCTACTAGCGGGGGGACAGATACGCAGTATTTT
CDR3: CASSQATSGGTDTQYF

size: many
D: NA
V: TRBV9
J: TRBJ1-1
DNA: TGTGCCAGCAGCGAGGGGGGCAGGGCGAACACTGAAGCTTTCTTT
CDR3: CASSEGGRANTEAFF

size: many
D: NA
V: TRBV5-1
J: TRBJ2-3
DNA: TGCGCCAGCAGCTTAACAGCCACCGCCACAGATACGCAGTATTTT
CDR3: CASSLTATATDTQYF

size: many
D: NA
V: TRBV7-9
J: TRBJ1-6
DNA: TGTGCCAGCAGCCTACAGGGTCTTCATAATTCACCCCTCCACTTT
CDR3: CASSLQGLHNSPLHF

size: many
D: NA
V: TRBV20-1
J: TRBJ1-5
DNA: TGCAGTGCTAGAGATCGAGGGGTCGGCAATCAGCCCCAGCATTTT
CDR3: CSARDRGVGNQPQHF

size: many
D: NA
V: TRBV12-3/TRBV12-4
J: TRBJ1-1
DNA: TGTGCCAGCAGGTCGAGGTGGGCAGCAAACACTGAAGCTTTCTTT
CDR3: CASRSRWAANTEAFF

size: many
D: NA
V: TRBV12-3/TRBV12-4
J: TRBJ1-1
DNA: TGTGCCAGCACCCCGTCAGGGTTCGAAGCTTTCTTT
CDR3: CASTPSGFEAFF

size: many
D: NA
V: TRBV19
J: TRBJ1-2
DNA: TGTGCCAGTAGTGTGGGCAGTGCAAACTATGGCTACACCTTC
CDR3: CASSVGSANYGYTF

size: many
D: TRBD2
V: TRBV27
J: TRBJ2-5
DNA: TGTGCCAGCAGCCTCAGACCGGGACTAGCGTCCCAAGAGACCCAGTACTTC
CDR3: CASSLRPGLASQETQYF

size: many
D: TRBD2
V: TRBV12-3/TRBV12-4
J: TRBJ2-2
DNA: TGTGCCAGCAGCAAACTAGCGGGGGGCACCGGGGAGCTGTTTTTT
CDR3: CASSKLAGGTGELFF

size: many
D: NA
V: TRBV7-2
J: TRBJ1-2
DNA: TGTGCCAGCAGCTTCCGGTCCTACCCTTACTATGGCTACACCTTC
CDR3: CASSFRSYPYYGYTF

size: many
D: TRBD1
V: TRBV20-1
J: TRBJ2-3
DNA: TGCAGTGCTGATAAACAGGGGGGCCCTCGTTCGGATACGCAGTATTTT
CDR3: CSADKQGGPRSDTQYF

size: NA
D: NA
V: TRBV4-3
J: TRBJ2-2
DNA: TGCGCCAGCAGCGTATCGTCCCGCTCACCCGGGGAGCTGTTTTTT
CDR3: CASSVSSRSPGELFF

size: NA
D: TRBD2
V: TRBV7-9
J: TRBJ2-1
DNA: TGTGCCAGCAGCTTAGTGGCGGGGGGGCGTTCTGAGCAGTTCTTC
CDR3: CASSLVAGGRSEQFF

size: few
D: TRBD1
V: TRBV6-4
J: TRBJ1-1
DNA: TGTGCCAGCAGAGGACAGGGATGGAGCACTGAAGCTTTCTTT
CDR3: CASRGQGWSTEAFF

size: many
D: TRBD1
V: TRBV11-2
J: TRBJ1-2
DNA: TGTGCCAGCGGGAGACAGGGGGCCCACTATGGCTACACCTTC
CDR3: CASGRQGAHYGYTF

size: many
D: NA
V: TRBV15
J: TRBJ2-7
DNA: TGTGCCACCAGCAGCCGGGACGGAAGCGAGCAGTACTTC
CDR3: CATSSRDGSEQYF

size: many
D: NA
V: TRBV5-1
J: TRBJ1-6
DNA: TGCGCCAGCAGCTCCGATCAGGGATCACCCCTCCACTTT
CDR3: CASSSDQGSPLHF

size: few
D: NA
V: TRBV23-1
J: TRBJ1-1
DNA: TGCGCCAGCGAGCACAGGGACTGGTGCACTGAAGCTTTCTTT
CDR3: CASEHRDWCTEAFF

size: NA
D: NA
V: TRBV18
J: TRBJ2-5
DNA: TGTGCCAGCGTCCTGCGGGCAGCGCAAAAGACCCAGTACTTC
CDR3: CASVLRAAQKTQYF

size: many
D: TRBD1
V: TRBV4-3
J: TRBJ1-1
DNA: TGCGCCAGCAGCCAAGACTCCTGGACAGGGTCCCCCGTGAGCACTGAAGCTTTCTTT
CDR3: CASSQDSWTGSPVSTEAFF

size: many
D: NA
V: TRBV6-2/TRBV6-3
J: TRBJ2-2
DNA: TGTGCCACCACTGTGGGCCCCAACACCGGGGAGCTGTTTTTT
CDR3: CATTVGPNTGELFF

size: many
D: NA
V: TRBV29-1
J: TRBJ1-1
DNA: TGCAGCGTTCACAGCGGACGGAGTGAAGCTTTCTTT
CDR3: CSVHSGRSEAFF

size: many
D: TRBD1
V: TRBV20-1
J: TRBJ1-2
DNA: TGCAGTGCTGCCACTGGGACAGCGAACTATGGCTACACCTTC
CDR3: CSAATGTANYGYTF

size: many
D: TRBD2
V: TRBV20-1
J: TRBJ2-7
DNA: TGCAGTGCCCTGTACGCTAGCGGGGGGATGAACGAGCAGTACTTC
CDR3: CSALYASGGMNEQYF

size: many
D: NA
V: TRBV4-2
J: TRBJ2-1
DNA: TGTGCCAGCAGCCACTCGGGCGAGACTAGTTTAAATGAGCAGTTCTTC
CDR3: CASSHSGETSLNEQFF

size: few
D: NA
V: TRBV7-2
J: TRBJ1-1
DNA: TGTGCCAGCAGCTTACAACCAGGGATGAACACTGAAGCTTTCTTT
CDR3: CASSLQPGMNTEAFF

size: many
D: TRBD1
V: TRBV15
J: TRBJ1-5
DNA: TGTGCCACCAGCAGAGGGATCGGACAGGGGCAGCCCCAGCATTTT
CDR3: CATSRGIGQGQPQHF

size: many
D: TRBD1
V: TRBV20-1
J: TRBJ2-7
DNA: TGCAGTGCTCGACCCCACAGGGACAGGACGACACTTTACGAGCAGTACTTC
CDR3: CSARPHRDRTTLYEQYF

size: few
D: NA
V: TRBV7-9
J: TRBJ2-7
DNA: TGTGCCAGCACCCTTCGGAACGAGCAGTACTTC
CDR3: CASTLRNEQYF

size: many
D: NA
V: TRBV20-1
J: TRBJ1-4
DNA: TGCAGTGCTAGTAAATCCGGGACAAAGGATGAAAAACTGTTTTTT
CDR3: CSASKSGTKDEKLFF

size: many
D: TRBD1
V: TRBV5-1
J: TRBJ1-1
DNA: TGCGCCAGCGGGGACAGGGGTGCGAACACTGAAGCTTTCTTT
CDR3: CASGDRGANTEAFF

size: many
D: NA
V: TRBV5-1
J: TRBJ2-7
DNA: TGCGCCAGCAGCTTGGTAGGGGAGCAGTACTTC
CDR3: CASSLVGEQYF

size: few
D: NA
V: TRBV12-3/TRBV12-4
J: TRBJ2-2
DNA: TGTGCCAGCAGCCCCAGGCACACCGGGGAGCTGTTTTTT
CDR3: CASSPRHTGELFF

size: many
D: TRBD1
V: TRBV5-1
J: TRBJ2-2
DNA: TGCGCCAGCAGCTGGGGACAGGGGATAGCCGGGGAGCTGTTTTTT
CDR3: CASSWGQGIAGELFF

size: many
D: TRBD1
V: TRBV6-6
J: TRBJ1-5
DNA: TGTGCCACCATTCAGGGGGCAAATCAGCCCCAGCATTTT
CDR3: CATIQGANQPQHF

size: NA
D: TRBD1
V: TRBV7-2
J: TRBJ2-5
DNA: TGTGCCAGCAGCGGGACAGGGGACGAGACCCAGTACTTC
CDR3: CASSGTGDETQYF

size: many
D: NA
V: TRBV7-2
J: TRBJ2-1
DNA: TGTGCCAGCAGCATGCGGTCCCACAATGAGCAGTTCTTC
CDR3: CASSMRSHNEQFF

size: many
D: NA
V: TRBV5-1
J: TRBJ2-1
DNA: TGCGCCAGCAGCTTGGGCGGCGCCCTCTCGAATGAGCAGTTCTTC
CDR3: CASSLGGALSNEQFF

size: many
D: TRBD2
V: TRBV3-1
J: TRBJ2-3
DNA: TGTGCCAGCAGCCAAGGAAGTCCCGGACTAGCGGGGGATGGCACAGATACGCAGTATTTT
CDR3: CASSQGSPGLAGDGTDTQYF

size: many
D: NA
V: TRBV12-3/TRBV12-4
J: TRBJ1-1
DNA: TGTGCCAGCAGTTTAGGACGACCACTGAACACTGAAGCTTTCTTT
CDR3: CASSLGRPLNTEAFF

size: few
D: TRBD1
V: TRBV12-3/TRBV12-4
J: TRBJ1-4
DNA: TGTACCAGCAGTAGTGCCGGGACAGCCCTAAACATTAATGAAAAACTGTTTTTT
CDR3: CTSSSAGTALNINEKLFF

size: many
D: NA
V: TRBV5-1
J: TRBJ2-2
DNA: TGCGCCAGCAGTAACGGGGAGCTGTTTTTT
CDR3: CASSNGELFF

size: NA
D: NA
V: TRBV4-1
J: TRBJ1-2
DNA: TGCGCCAGCAGCCAAGGAATCCGGACCCATGGCTACACCTTC
CDR3: CASSQGIRTHGYTF

size: NA
D: NA
V: TRBV6-1
J: TRBJ2-3
DNA: TGTGCCAGCATGCGAAGCCCTAGCACAGATACGCAGTATTTT
CDR3: CASMRSPSTDTQYF

size: many
D: NA
V: TRBV3-1
J: TRBJ2-2
DNA: TGTGCCAGCAGCCAAGAGTCCGGGGGCGCCGGGGAGCTGTTTTTT
CDR3: CASSQESGGAGELFF